The rows below give T cell receptor beta chains drawn from one sample of a study of CD8 T cells in ankylosing spondylitis. TCRdb reanalysed the 5' RACE reads using MiXCR and keeps one entry per CDR3 protein. Of over 30,000 distinct CDR3 sequences listed, 16% are singletons. Sequenced sample: blood. These TCRs come from a male donor with ankylosing spondylitis or in good health (not recorded which). CDR3s include the opening cysteine and the closing phenylalanine or tryptophan. A D gene is named only where the DNA matches it firmly. Some rows mark clone size as missing; the rest say once, few, many or name a class of expanded clone.

cdr3_length	d_call	v_call	j_call	clone_size	cdr3_nt	cdr3_aa
14	TRBD2	TRBV5-1	TRBJ2-2	few	TGCGCCAGCGCCCGCAGCGGGATGACCGGGGAGCTGTTTTTT	CASARSGMTGELFF
13	.	TRBV20-1	TRBJ2-5	.	TGCAGTGCTAGAGATGGTCAGCTCGGGACCCAGTACTTC	CSARDGQLGTQYF
16	TRBD2	TRBV15	TRBJ2-5	few	TGTGCCACCAGCAGAGCTATAGCGGGTGGCGCAGAGACCCAGTACTTC	CATSRAIAGGAETQYF
15	.	TRBV12-3/TRBV12-4	TRBJ2-3	.	TGTGCCAGCAGTCTCCGACAGAGCAGCACAGATACGCAGTATTTT	CASSLRQSSTDTQYF
14	.	TRBV20-1	TRBJ2-1	.	TGCAGTGCTAGAGGGCTGACTTTGGGGAATGAGCAGTTCTTC	CSARGLTLGNEQFF
10	.	TRBV20-1	TRBJ1-4	few	TGCAGTGCTGGGGGTGAAAAACTGTTTTTT	CSAGGEKLFF
15	TRBD2	TRBV5-8	TRBJ2-1	few	TGTGCCAGCACCTCGGGGAGGGTGTCGGGGAATGAGCAGTTCTTC	CASTSGRVSGNEQFF
14	.	TRBV2	TRBJ2-3	.	TGTGCCAGCAACAAAGGGCCAAGCACAGATACGCAGTATTTT	CASNKGPSTDTQYF
16	.	TRBV20-1	TRBJ2-1	few	TGCAGTGCTAGAGATGTCCTAGGTTCCTCCTACAATGAGCAGTTCTTC	CSARDVLGSSYNEQFF
15	.	TRBV27	TRBJ2-1	.	TGTGCCAGCAGTTTGTTGAGGGGTTCGTACAATGAGCAGTTCTTC	CASSLLRGSYNEQFF
16	.	TRBV10-3	TRBJ2-1	few	TGTGCCATCAGTGTGAGGGCAGGGGACGCCTACAATGAGCAGTTCTTC	CAISVRAGDAYNEQFF
15	.	TRBV5-1	TRBJ2-6	once	TGCGCCAGCAGCTTACGACTCTCTGGGGCCAACGTCCTGACTTTC	CASSLRLSGANVLTF
14	.	TRBV6-6	TRBJ1-4	.	TGTGCCAGCAGTCCGGGACTACAAGATGAAAAACTGTTTTTT	CASSPGLQDEKLFF
14	.	TRBV28	TRBJ2-1	.	TGTGCCAGCAGTTTAGTCCAGAAATACAATGAGCAGTTCTTC	CASSLVQKYNEQFF
15	.	TRBV5-6	TRBJ1-6	few	TGTGCCAGCACTACGGCGGGTCGGCTTAATTCACCCCTCCACTTT	CASTTAGRLNSPLHF
13	.	TRBV12-3/TRBV12-4	TRBJ1-5	.	TGTGCCAGCAGCCGTAACGGCAATCAGCCCCAGCATTTT	CASSRNGNQPQHF
15	TRBD1	TRBV7-8	TRBJ1-1	few	TGTGCCAGCAGCACGCCGATCTCAGGGGGCACTGAAGCTTTCTTT	CASSTPISGGTEAFF
16	.	TRBV20-1	TRBJ2-3	.	TGCAGTGCTAGTTTGTCGGAAACCACTAGCACAGATACGCAGTATTTT	CSASLSETTSTDTQYF
14	TRBD1	TRBV12-3/TRBV12-4	TRBJ1-1	.	TGTGCCAGCAGTCCCGGGACAGTGAACACTGAAGCTTTCTTT	CASSPGTVNTEAFF
17	TRBD1	TRBV6-5	TRBJ2-4	.	TGTGCCAGCAGTTCTGGGACAGGGGGGCTAGCCAAAAACATTCAGTACTTC	CASSSGTGGLAKNIQYF